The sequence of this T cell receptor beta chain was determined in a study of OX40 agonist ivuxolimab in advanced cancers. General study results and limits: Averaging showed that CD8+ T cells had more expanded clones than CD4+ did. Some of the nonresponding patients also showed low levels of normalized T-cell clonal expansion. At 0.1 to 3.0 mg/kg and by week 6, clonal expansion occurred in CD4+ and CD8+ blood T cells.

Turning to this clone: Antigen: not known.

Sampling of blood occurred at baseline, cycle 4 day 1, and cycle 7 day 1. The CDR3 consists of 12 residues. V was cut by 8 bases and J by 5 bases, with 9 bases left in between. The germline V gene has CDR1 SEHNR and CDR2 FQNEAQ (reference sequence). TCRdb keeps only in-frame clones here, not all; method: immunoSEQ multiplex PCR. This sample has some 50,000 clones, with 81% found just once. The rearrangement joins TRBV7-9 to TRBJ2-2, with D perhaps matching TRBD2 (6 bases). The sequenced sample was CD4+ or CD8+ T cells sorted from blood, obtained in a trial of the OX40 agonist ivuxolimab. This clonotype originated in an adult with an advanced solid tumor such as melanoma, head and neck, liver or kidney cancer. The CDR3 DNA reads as TGTGCCAGCCTTGGGGGGACCGGGGAGCTGTTTTTT. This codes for CASLGGTGELFF.